This is a list of T cell receptor beta chains from one sample in a study of T-cell memory formation after mild COVID-19. TCRdb reprocessed the 5' RACE reads with MiXCR, giving one entry per CDR3 protein. The table has about 100,000 distinct CDR3 sequences, approximately 15% seen once. Input material: PBMCs or a T cell subset sorted from them (not recorded which). The receptor set was obtained from a man younger than 35 who had mild COVID-19 (a few samples of this study predate the infection). Cell type and time point are not known. Each CDR3 is given without its conserved first and last residue. Each record gives: CDR3 protein, J gene, V gene.

ASSWDRGTNEAF TRBJ1-1 TRBV6-2/TRBV6-3
SVVGRQGVIGTEAF TRBJ1-1 TRBV29-1
ASSWGGTGYHEQY TRBJ2-7 TRBV27
ASSSVASGEDTQY TRBJ2-3 TRBV11-3
ASSLVEGSSTDTQY TRBJ2-3 TRBV5-1
ASSPLAGDTYNEQF TRBJ2-1 TRBV6-5
ASSLLAGNLDTQY TRBJ2-3 TRBV12-3/TRBV12-4
ASSFGTVYGYT TRBJ1-2 TRBV12-3/TRBV12-4
ASSQDPQGGQPQH TRBJ1-5 TRBV4-3
ASSSGVNEQF TRBJ2-1 TRBV11-2
ASSLGPDSQETQY TRBJ2-5 TRBV7-9
ASSPLPPLGEQF TRBJ2-1 TRBV6-5
ASSVEGRGSTDTQY TRBJ2-3 TRBV9
SAVETSGGADTQY TRBJ2-3 TRBV20-1
ASSQDPSGGALLNTQY TRBJ2-3 TRBV4-1
ATSKRQRLHQPQH TRBJ1-5 TRBV15
SARDLVLTGELF TRBJ2-2 TRBV20-1
ASSFGQGAHGYT TRBJ1-2 TRBV5-1
ASSLAEDYEQY TRBJ2-7 TRBV27
ASSLSGAQF TRBJ2-1 TRBV7-2
ASSLWTGGPYEQY TRBJ2-7 TRBV4-1
ASSLSSNLAKNIQY TRBJ2-4 TRBV27
ASRWTSGVYNEQF TRBJ2-1 TRBV27
ASSRRQDHTDTQY TRBJ2-3 TRBV5-1
ASSPRPPSIVHTGELF TRBJ2-2 TRBV7-3
ATELFGNTEAF TRBJ1-1 TRBV28
ASSLTSSPYNEQF TRBJ2-1 TRBV7-3
ASSDTSGVPDTQY TRBJ2-3 TRBV6-1